This entry is about one T cell receptor (beta chain). This entry comes from a study of T cell responses to AZD1222 COVID-19 vaccine. Study details: It was second doses at about 4 or about 12 weeks that were pooled.

The table came from immunoSEQ multiplex PCR; TCRdb's copy has only in-frame clones and leaves some out. The sample holds approximately 100,000 clones, around nine tenths seen once. The V gene lost 3 bases and the J gene lost 7 bases, with 10 bases spanning the gap. This CDR3 is built from 12 residues. The chain links TRBV12-3 or TRBV12-4 to TRBJ2-7, with D maybe TRBD2 (6 bases). The clonotype comes from an adult in good health. The sample here was peripheral blood, taken on day 0 of AZD1222 vaccination. CDR3 amino acids: CASSFPGREQYF. The CDR3 DNA follows: TGTGCCAGCAGTTTCCCAGGGAGGGAGCAGTACTTC.